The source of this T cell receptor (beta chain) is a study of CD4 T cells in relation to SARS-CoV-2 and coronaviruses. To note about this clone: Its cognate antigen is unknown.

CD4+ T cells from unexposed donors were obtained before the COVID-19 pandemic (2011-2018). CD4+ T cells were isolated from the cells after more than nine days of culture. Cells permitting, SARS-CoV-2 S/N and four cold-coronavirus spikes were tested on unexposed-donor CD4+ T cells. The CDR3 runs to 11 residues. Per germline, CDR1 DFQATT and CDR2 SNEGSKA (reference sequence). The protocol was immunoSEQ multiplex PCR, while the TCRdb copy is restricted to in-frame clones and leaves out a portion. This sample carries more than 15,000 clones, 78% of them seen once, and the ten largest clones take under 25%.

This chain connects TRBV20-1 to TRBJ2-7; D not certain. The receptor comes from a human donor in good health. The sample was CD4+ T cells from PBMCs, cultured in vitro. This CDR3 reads CREPVVAEQYF. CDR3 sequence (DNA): TGCAGGGAACCCGTTGTCGCCGAGCAGTACTTC.